This entry describes one T cell receptor (beta chain). This same CDR3 is encoded by further DNA sequences in the sample. The sample is drawn from a study of blood T cell repertoires in COVID-19. Method: immunoSEQ multiplex PCR; TCRdb's copy keeps in-frame clones and lacks some. This sample has 250,000 or so clones; roughly 80% occur once, and the top ten carry approximately 4.5%. V lost 5 bases, J lost 7 bases, and 7 bases stayed unmatched. CDR1 is KGHDR and CDR2 is SFDVKD in the germline V gene. This CDR3 is built from 15 residues. The sample comprised peripheral blood. The source of this sequence is a woman in her 70s with acute or convalescent COVID-19. This chain connects TRBV24-1 to TRBJ1-4, with TRBD1 matching over 9 bases. The CDR3 DNA reads as TGTGCCACCAGTGCATCTACAGGGGGCACTGAAAAACTGTTTTTT. This translates into CATSASTGGTEKLFF.